These T cell receptor beta chains were read from a single sample in a study of blood T cell repertoires in COVID-19. Generated by immunoSEQ multiplex PCR, the TCRdb table keeps only in-frame clones and is missing some. The sample holds more than 95,000 clones; about 80% are singletons and the top ten take 2.5% to 3.5%. Material for sequencing was peripheral blood. These receptors were taken from a woman of 80 years or more with active or convalescent COVID-19. Both conserved end residues are part of each CDR3. Not every row has a clone size; where given, it reads once, few, many or a size class.

>TRBV7-2|NA
CASSLRGESNQPQHF
>TRBV30|NA
CASSGQKETQYF
>TRBV19|NA
CASSNRVAGGTDTQYF
>TRBV30|once
CAWSLLLVGGEQYF
>TRBV18|NA
CASSPSTVNTEAFF
>TRBV7-9|NA
CASIKDKTYEQYF
>TRBV27|NA
CASSPWDRAYGYTF
>TRBV29-1|NA
CSVCLGTSGRRDTQYF
>TRBV6-6|NA
CASSYRRDGQETQYF
>TRBV6-6|NA
CASSYIQGSEKLFF
>TRBV7-9|NA
CASNPTGGGDTQYF
>TRBV18|many
CASSPEEMNGEKLFF
>TRBV24-1|once
CATSDRDRGRETQYF
>TRBV4-2|NA
CASSPDSQNIQYF
>TRBV29-1|NA
CSVEGLAGGPNWNEQFF
>TRBV28|NA
CASSLSPTQETQYF
>TRBV5-4|once
CASSRYRGNTEAFF
>TRBV7-7|few
CASSITSAGTGELFF
>TRBV6-1|once
CASSEGHHMNTEAFF
>TRBV7-9|NA
CASSSAGTTNTEAFF
>TRBV27|NA
CASRRGQGVNREKLFF
>TRBV28|NA
CASSPLKAGGPYEQYF
>TRBV5-1|NA
CASSLSSRQDEKLFF
>TRBV6-2/TRBV6-3|NA
CASSPGTANEKLFF